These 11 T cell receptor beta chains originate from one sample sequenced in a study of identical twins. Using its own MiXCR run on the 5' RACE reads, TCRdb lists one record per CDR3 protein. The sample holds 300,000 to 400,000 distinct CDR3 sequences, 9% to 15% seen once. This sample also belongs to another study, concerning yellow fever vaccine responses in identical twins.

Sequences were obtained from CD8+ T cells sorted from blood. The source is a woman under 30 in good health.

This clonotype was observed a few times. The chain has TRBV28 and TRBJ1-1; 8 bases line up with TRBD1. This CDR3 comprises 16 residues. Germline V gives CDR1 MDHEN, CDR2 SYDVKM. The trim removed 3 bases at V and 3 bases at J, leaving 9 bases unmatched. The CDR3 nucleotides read TGTGCCAGCAGTTTCGGGACAGGCGAGGGGTACACTGAAGCTTTCTTT. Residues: CASSFGTGEGYTEAFF.

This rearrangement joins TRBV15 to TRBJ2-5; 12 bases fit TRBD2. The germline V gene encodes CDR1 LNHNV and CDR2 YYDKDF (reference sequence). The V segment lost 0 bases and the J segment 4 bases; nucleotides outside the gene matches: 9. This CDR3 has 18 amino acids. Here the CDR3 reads CATSRDASGRAPGETQYF. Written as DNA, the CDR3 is TGTGCCACCAGCAGAGATGCTAGCGGGAGGGCCCCAGGAGAGACCCAGTACTTC.

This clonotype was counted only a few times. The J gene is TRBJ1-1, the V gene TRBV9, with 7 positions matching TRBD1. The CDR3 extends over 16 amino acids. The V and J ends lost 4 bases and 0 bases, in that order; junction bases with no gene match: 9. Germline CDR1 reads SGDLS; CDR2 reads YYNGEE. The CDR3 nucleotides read TGTGCCAGCAGCCCTCCTTTGAGGGGGCTGAACACTGAAGCTTTCTTT. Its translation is CASSPPLRGLNTEAFF.

In DNA form, the CDR3 reads TGTGCCAGCAGCACCCCTAGCGGGATGGTCACCGGGGAGCTGTTTTTT. Translating gives CASSTPSGMVTGELFF. This sequence joins TRBV7-9 and TRBJ2-2, with TRBD2 matching over 9 bases. The trim removed 5 bases at V and 4 bases at J, leaving 8 bases unmatched. This CDR3 is built from 16 residues. CDR1 and CDR2 (germline): SEHNR, FQNEAQ (reference sequence).

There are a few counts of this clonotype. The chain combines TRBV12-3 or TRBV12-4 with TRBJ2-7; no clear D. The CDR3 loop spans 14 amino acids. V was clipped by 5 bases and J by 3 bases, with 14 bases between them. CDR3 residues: CASSARTANYEQYF. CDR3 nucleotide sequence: TGTGCCAGCAGTGCCCGGACGGCCAACTACGAGCAGTACTTC.

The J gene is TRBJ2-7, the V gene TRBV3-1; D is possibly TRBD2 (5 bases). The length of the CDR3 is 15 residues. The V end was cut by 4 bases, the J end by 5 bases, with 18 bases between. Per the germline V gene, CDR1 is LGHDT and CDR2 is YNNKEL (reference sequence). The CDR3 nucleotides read TGTGCCAGCAGCCCGTGGGCCTCAGGAGGCGACGAGCAGTACTTC. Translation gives CASSPWASGGDEQYF.

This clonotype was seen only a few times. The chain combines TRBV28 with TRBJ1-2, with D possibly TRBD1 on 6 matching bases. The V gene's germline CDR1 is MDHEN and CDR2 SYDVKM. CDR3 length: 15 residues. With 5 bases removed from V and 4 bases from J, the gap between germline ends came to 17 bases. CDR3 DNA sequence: TGTGCCAGCAGTCTGACAGGCCTACCTCCCTATGGCTACACCTTC. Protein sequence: CASSLTGLPPYGYTF.

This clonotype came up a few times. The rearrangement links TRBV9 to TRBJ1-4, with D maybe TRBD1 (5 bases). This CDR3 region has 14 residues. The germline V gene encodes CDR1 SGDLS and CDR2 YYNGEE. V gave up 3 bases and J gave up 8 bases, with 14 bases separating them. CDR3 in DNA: TGTGCCAGCAGCGCGGACACTATCGGCGAAAAACTGTTTTTT. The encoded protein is CASSADTIGEKLFF.

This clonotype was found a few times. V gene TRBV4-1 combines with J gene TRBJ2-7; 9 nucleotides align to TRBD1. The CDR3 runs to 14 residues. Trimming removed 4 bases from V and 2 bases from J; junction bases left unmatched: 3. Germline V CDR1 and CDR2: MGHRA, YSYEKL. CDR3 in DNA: TGCGCCAGCAGCCGGGACAGGGCAACCTACGAGCAGTACTTC. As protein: CASSRDRATYEQYF.

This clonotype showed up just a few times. CDR3: CASSLPSQGNTQYF. The CDR3 DNA reads TGTGCCAGCAGTTTACCATCGCAGGGGAATACGCAGTATTTT. The chain recombines TRBV27 with TRBJ2-3, with D possibly being TRBD1 (6 bases). The CDR3 covers 14 residues. The V end was cut by 2 bases, the J end by 7 bases, with 13 bases between. The germline V gene has CDR1 MNHEY and CDR2 SMNVEV (reference sequence).

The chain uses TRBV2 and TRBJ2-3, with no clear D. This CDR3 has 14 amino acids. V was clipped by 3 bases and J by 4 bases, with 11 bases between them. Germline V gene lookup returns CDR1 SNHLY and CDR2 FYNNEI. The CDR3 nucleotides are TGTGCCAGCAGTGAGGGTCGGGTCGCAGATACGCAGTATTTT. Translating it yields CASSEGRVADTQYF.